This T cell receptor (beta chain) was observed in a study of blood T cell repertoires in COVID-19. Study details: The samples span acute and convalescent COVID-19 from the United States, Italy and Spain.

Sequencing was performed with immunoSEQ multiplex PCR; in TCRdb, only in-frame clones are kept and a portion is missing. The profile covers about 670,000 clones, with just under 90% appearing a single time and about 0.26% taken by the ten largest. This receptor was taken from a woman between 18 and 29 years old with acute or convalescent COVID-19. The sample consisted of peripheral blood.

CDR3 DNA sequence: TGCGCCAGCAGGGACAGCGGGAACACTGAAGCTTTCTTT. Encoded protein: CASRDSGNTEAFF. V gene TRBV5-1 combines with J gene TRBJ1-1; D may be TRBD1 (6 bases). Germline V gives CDR1 SGHRS, CDR2 YFSETQ. The CDR3 is 13 amino acids. V lost 5 bases to trimming and J lost 1 base, with 9 bases between them. The variable domain in full, completed from reference TRBV5-1 and TRBJ1-1, reads KAGVTQTPRYLIKTRGQQVTLSCSPISGHRSVSWYQQTPGQGLQFLFEYFSETQRNKGNFPGRFSGRQFSNSRSEMNVSTLELGDSALYLCASRDSGNTEAFFGQGTRLTVV.